The 23 T cell receptor beta chains below were found in one sample sequenced in a study of blood T cell repertoires in COVID-19. Libraries were prepared by immunoSEQ multiplex PCR; TCRdb keeps only in-frame clonotypes and omits some of them. The table has 90,000 to 100,000 clones, 65% to 85% seen once; the top ten hold 1.5% to 2.5%. The sequenced material came from peripheral blood. These receptor sequences come from a man between 65 and 85 years old with active or convalescent COVID-19.

The chain couples TRBV23-1 to TRBJ1-5; D is unresolved. TRBV23-1 is designated an ORF whose function remains uncertain. The CDR3 covers 14 residues. The V and J ends lost 0 bases and 5 bases respectively, with 8 bases between them. CDR3 residues: CASSQSVEHQPQHF. The CDR3 DNA reads TGCGCCAGCAGTCAATCGGTGGAGCATCAGCCCCAGCATTTT.

The chain has TRBV6-2 or TRBV6-3 and TRBJ2-7, with D hard to call. V dropped 0 bases and J dropped 2 bases, with 5 bases sitting between them. Looked up from germline, CDR1 is MNHEY and CDR2 is SVGEGT. CDR3 length equals 13 residues. CDR3 in amino acids: CASSYSNTYEQYF. The DNA for the CDR3 is TGTGCCAGCAGTTACTCGAACACCTACGAGCAGTACTTC.

This clone was detected once. This sequence joins TRBV5-1 and TRBJ1-3; 8 positions match TRBD1. Germline V gene data show CDR1 as SGHRS and CDR2 as YFSETQ. This CDR3 contains 14 residues. The ends lost 4 bases at V and 3 bases at J; junction bases unmatched: 3. The CDR3 loop reads CASSPGQVGNTIYF. The DNA of the CDR3 is TGCGCCAGCAGCCCGGGACAGGTTGGAAACACCATATATTTT.

The chain joins TRBV30 to TRBJ1-3; D uncertain. Trimming took 0 bases from V and 0 from J, leaving 9 bases between them. The CDR3 spans 15 residues. In germline, CDR1 is GTSNPN, CDR2 SVGIG (reference sequence). CDR3 residues: CAWSVRSSSGNTIYF. The CDR3 nucleotides are TGTGCCTGGAGTGTACGGTCTAGCTCTGGAAACACCATATATTTT.

This clone was seen a single time. The J gene is TRBJ2-7, the V gene TRBV19, with D tentatively TRBD1 (6 bases). The germline gives CDR1 LNHDA, CDR2 SQIVND (reference sequence). This CDR3 has 14 residues. With 4 bases removed from V and 4 bases from J, the gap between germline ends came to 14 bases. The CDR3 reads CASSKGHLLYEQYF. CDR3 nucleotide sequence: TGTGCCAGTAGTAAGGGACACCTACTATACGAGCAGTACTTC. Complete variable domain (other parts from reference TRBV19 and TRBJ2-7): DGGITQSPKYLFRKEGQNVTLSCEQNLNHDAMYWYRQDPGQGLRLIYYSQIVNDFQKGDIAEGYSVSREKKESFPLTVTSAQKNPTAFYLCASSKGHLLYEQYFGPGTRLTVT.

The chain is built from TRBV7-2 and TRBJ2-7, with TRBD2 matching 8 bases. The V gene end was trimmed by 5 bases and the J gene end by 0 bases; junction bases not matched to a gene: 3. Germline V lookup: CDR1 SGHTA, CDR2 FQGNSA. The length of the CDR3 is 14 residues. The CDR3 DNA is TGTGCCAGCAGCGCAGGACTAGCCTCCTACGAGCAGTACTTC. Amino acid sequence: CASSAGLASYEQYF.

The CDR3 DNA reads as TGTGCCAGCAGGCGAAGCGGGGGGGGTGAGCAGTTCTTC. Its translation is CASRRSGGGEQFF. This chain joins TRBV6-5 and TRBJ2-1, with 10 positions matching TRBD2. The germline CDR1 and CDR2 sequences are MNHEY and SVGAGI. The CDR3 extends over 13 amino acids. V lost 6 bases and J lost 9; bases outside the gene matches: 5.

In its sample, this clone was seen a few times. The rearrangement uses TRBV18 and TRBJ1-6; D is undetermined. In germline, CDR1 is KGHSH, CDR2 LQKENI. This CDR3 has 15 residues. With 3 bases removed from V and 9 bases from J, the gap between germline ends came to 15 bases. DNA of the CDR3: TGTGCCAGCTCACCCCCGGGTCCCACAAGTTCACCCCTCCACTTT. Amino acids: CASSPPGPTSSPLHF.

This chain uses TRBV7-2 with TRBJ2-3; TRBD2 agrees at 10 bases. Germline lookup yields CDR1 SGHTA and CDR2 FQGNSA. The CDR3 consists of 15 residues. The V segment lost 3 bases and the J segment 4 bases; nucleotides outside the gene matches: 4. The chain's CDR3 is CASSFTSGVADTQYF. CDR3 in DNA: TGTGCCAGCAGCTTCACTAGCGGGGTAGCAGATACGCAGTATTTT. Variable domain in full (rest from reference TRBV7-2 and TRBJ2-3): GAGVSQSPSNKVTEKGKDVELRCDPISGHTALYWYRQSLGQGLEFLIYFQGNSAPDKSGLPSDRFSAERTGGSVSTLTIQRTQQEDSAVYLCASSFTSGVADTQYFGPGTRLTVL.

This chain joins TRBV2 and TRBJ1-4; 9 bases fit TRBD1. The CDR3 is 14 residues long. The ends lost 4 bases at V and 7 bases at J; junction bases unmatched: 4. In germline, CDR1 is SNHLY, CDR2 FYNNEI. CDR3 loop: CASSVQGASEKLFF. The CDR3 DNA sequence: TGTGCCAGCAGTGTACAGGGGGCGAGTGAAAAACTGTTTTTT. Complete variable domain (other parts from reference TRBV2 and TRBJ1-4): EPEVTQTPSHQVTQMGQEVILRCVPISNHLYFYWYRQILGQKVEFLVSFYNNEISEKSEIFDDQFSVERPDGSNFTLKIRSTKLEDSAMYFCASSVQGASEKLFFGSGTQLSVL.

The J gene is TRBJ1-1, the V gene TRBV5-1; 8 bases are shared with TRBD1. V shed 3 bases, J shed 0 bases, and the junction held 10 bases outside the gene matches. The germline CDR1 and CDR2 sequences are SGHRS and YFSETQ. This CDR3 is built from 17 residues. The CDR3: CASSSPGQGLVNTEAFF. Here the CDR3 DNA reads TGCGCCAGCAGCTCCCCCGGACAGGGTCTAGTGAACACTGAAGCTTTCTTT.

This clone was seen a single time. The V gene is TRBV7-8, the J gene TRBJ2-1; TRBD2 matches 9 bases. The CDR3 loop spans 17 amino acids. CDR1 SGHVS and CDR2 FQNEAQ come from the germline V gene. J gave up 6 bases and V 1 base, and 10 bases lay outside the gene matches. The CDR3 nucleotides read TGTGCCAGCAGCTTAGACGGTGCTAGCGGGGCCTTCAATGAGCAGTTCTTC. Its translation: CASSLDGASGAFNEQFF.

V gene TRBV6-2 or TRBV6-3 combines with J gene TRBJ2-7, with D unresolved. The germline V and J ends were trimmed by 6 bases and 8 bases, with 14 bases remaining between them. Per the germline V gene, CDR1 is MNHEY and CDR2 is SVGEGT. The length of the CDR3 is 12 residues. CDR3 bases: TGTGCCAGCAGCCCTGTACTTGCGCAGCAGTACTTC. The encoded protein is CASSPVLAQQYF.

The chain links TRBV30 to TRBJ2-1, with 10 bases fitting TRBD1. This CDR3 region has 14 residues. The germline CDR1 and CDR2 sequences are GTSNPN and SVGIG (reference sequence). The junction had 1 base not matched to a gene; V was cut back by 3 bases and J by 2 bases. CDR3 nucleotide sequence: TGTGCCTGGAGCGGGACAGGGGCCTACAATGAGCAGTTCTTC. It specifies CAWSGTGAYNEQFF.

The chain couples TRBV5-4 to TRBJ2-1; no clear D gene. CDR3 size: 14 residues. Per germline, CDR1 SGHNT and CDR2 YYREEE (reference sequence). The germline V and J ends were trimmed by 4 bases and 0 bases, with 8 bases remaining between them. The CDR3 DNA reads TGTGCCAGCAGCCCCCAATTCTCCTACAATGAGCAGTTCTTC. It specifies CASSPQFSYNEQFF.

This sequence joins TRBV11-1 and TRBJ1-2; possible D gene TRBD1, 5 bases. This CDR3 contains 13 residues. Germline lookup yields CDR1 SGHAT and CDR2 FQDESV (reference sequence). V gave up 1 base and J gave up 8 bases, with 11 bases separating them. The DNA for the CDR3 is TGTGCCAGCAGCTTAGGTGGGGCGTACGGCTACACCTTC. It yields the protein CASSLGGAYGYTF.

This rearrangement joins TRBV19 to TRBJ2-1; 12 nucleotides line up with TRBD2. This CDR3 has 18 amino acids. The germline V gene has CDR1 LNHDA and CDR2 SQIVND (reference sequence). With V trimmed by 4 bases and J by 9 bases, 16 bases remained unmatched. CDR3 coding DNA: TGTGCCAGTAGTACGGGTACGGCTAGCGGGGGGGCCCGAGGTGAGCAGTTCTTC. Translating it yields CASSTGTASGGARGEQFF.

This chain connects TRBV28 to TRBJ1-3; TRBD1 agrees at 9 bases. The CDR3 is 15 amino acids. CDR1 is MDHEN and CDR2 is SYDVKM in the germline V gene. The ends lost 6 bases at V and 1 base at J; junction bases unmatched: 4. The CDR3 DNA sequence: TGTGCCAGCAGGGGACAGGGACTATCTGGAAACACCATATATTTT. It encodes CASRGQGLSGNTIYF. The complete variable domain, with remaining parts taken from reference TRBV28 and TRBJ1-3, reads DVKVTQSSRYLVKRTGEKVFLECVQDMDHENMFWYRQDPGLGLRLIYFSYDVKMKEKGDIPEGYSVSREKKERFSLILESASTNQTSMYLCASRGQGLSGNTIYFGEGSWLTVV.

The gene calls are TRBV7-3 and TRBJ2-7; 7 nucleotides line up with TRBD1. The V gene end was trimmed by 2 bases and the J gene end by 2 bases; junction bases not matched to a gene: 3. The CDR3 extends over 14 amino acids. The germline V gene has CDR1 SGHTA and CDR2 FQGTGA. The CDR3 loop is CASSLGTAPYEQYF. In nucleotides, the CDR3 is TGTGCCAGCAGCTTAGGGACAGCCCCCTACGAGCAGTACTTC. Supplemented by reference TRBV7-3 and TRBJ2-7, the full variable domain reads GAGVSQTPSNKVTEKGKYVELRCDPISGHTALYWYRQSLGQGPEFLIYFQGTGAADDSGLPNDRFFAVRPEGSVSTLKIQRTERGDSAVYLCASSLGTAPYEQYFGPGTRLTVT.

The chain has TRBV28 and TRBJ2-2; perhaps TRBD2 as D (6 bases). This CDR3 has 15 residues. Germline CDR1 and CDR2: MDHEN and SYDVKM. Trimming took off 4 bases at V and 0 bases at J, with 9 bases between the two ends. The CDR3 nucleotides read TGTGCCAGCAGTTACTCGGGGGCGAACACCGGGGAGCTGTTTTTT. Translation gives CASSYSGANTGELFF.

The genes are TRBV6-5 and TRBJ1-1, with TRBD1 matching over 9 bases. Trimming at V came to 2 bases and at J to 4 bases, leaving 5 bases not matched to a gene. The CDR3 runs 15 residues. Germline CDR1 reads MNHEY; CDR2 reads SVGAGI. The CDR3 here is CASSYTATGGTEAFF. In nucleotides, the CDR3 is TGTGCCAGCAGTTACACTGCGACAGGGGGCACTGAAGCTTTCTTT.

This clone was counted once. The rearrangement uses TRBV6-1 and TRBJ1-4, with D maybe TRBD1 (6 bases). CDR3 length equals 15 residues. Germline V CDR1 and CDR2: MNHNS, SASEGT. V dropped 0 bases and J dropped 6 bases, with 11 bases sitting between them. The CDR3 DNA is TGTGCCAGCAGTGAAGCATGGGGACACCATGAAAAACTGTTTTTT. It yields the protein CASSEAWGHHEKLFF.

The genes are TRBV5-1 and TRBJ2-7; 7 nucleotides line up with TRBD2. V gave up 0 bases and J gave up 4 bases; unmatched junction bases: 7. Germline lookup yields CDR1 SGHRS and CDR2 YFSETQ. The CDR3 extends over 15 amino acids. The CDR3 sequence is CASSLEGGGGYEQYF. The CDR3 nucleotides are TGCGCCAGCAGCTTGGAAGGCGGGGGAGGTTACGAGCAGTACTTC.